This entry concerns a single TCR beta chain. The target antigen is unknown. Profiled with immunoSEQ multiplex PCR; TCRdb holds only in-frame clones, not every one. The profile shows 140,000 or so clones, 88% of them singletons. With 1 base removed from V and 4 bases from J, the gap between germline ends came to 12 bases. The germline V gene has CDR1 SGDLS and CDR2 YYNGEE. This CDR3 is built from 15 residues. This entry comes from a study of T cell responses to AZD1222 COVID-19 vaccine. Broader study findings: There were vaccine-associated CD4 TCRs across spike, dominant at 160-218 and 743-854.

This material consisted of peripheral blood, taken 28 days after the second AZD1222 dose. This chain links TRBV9 with TRBJ1-5, with TRBD1 as a possible D gene (5 bases). The source of this sequence is an adult who received the AZD1222 COVID-19 vaccine. CDR3 DNA: TGTGCCAGCAGCGTAAACCCGGGGGTTAATCAGCCCCAGCATTTT. This sequence encodes CASSVNPGVNQPQHF.